One T cell receptor beta chain is described in this entry. As yet, its antigen is unknown. Staining for CD45RO/CCR7/CD25/CD127/CD95/CD27 allowed sorting of CD4+ naive, central memory, regulatory and stem cell-like memory cells. Sorted populations were all over 98% pure. Expressed TCRB transcripts were sequenced because the isolated RNA had all been reverse transcribed beforehand. Clones were sequenced by immunoSEQ multiplex PCR, and TCRdb holds only the in-frame ones, with some missing. The repertoire holds about 350,000 clones, with about 20% as singletons. This sample is drawn from a study of beta chain features in type 1 diabetes. Whole-study results and caveats: People with Type 1 diabetes carried modestly yet significantly shorter TCRB CDR3s in all four CD4+ subsets. Shorter templates may be favored by PCR, equally so in patients and controls.

CDR1 is LGHNA, CDR2 YNFKEQ, per germline. This CDR3 is built from 15 residues. The V and J ends lost 4 bases and 4 bases, in that order; junction bases with no gene match: 3. The sequenced sample consisted of naive CD4+ T cells from blood. This sequence originates from a woman between 18 and 29 years old in good health. This sequence joins TRBV4-2 and TRBJ2-5; TRBD2 aligns across 13 bases. DNA for the CDR3: TGTGCCAGCAGCCCCAGGACTAGCGGGAGAGAGACCCAGTACTTC. It codes for CASSPRTSGRETQYF.